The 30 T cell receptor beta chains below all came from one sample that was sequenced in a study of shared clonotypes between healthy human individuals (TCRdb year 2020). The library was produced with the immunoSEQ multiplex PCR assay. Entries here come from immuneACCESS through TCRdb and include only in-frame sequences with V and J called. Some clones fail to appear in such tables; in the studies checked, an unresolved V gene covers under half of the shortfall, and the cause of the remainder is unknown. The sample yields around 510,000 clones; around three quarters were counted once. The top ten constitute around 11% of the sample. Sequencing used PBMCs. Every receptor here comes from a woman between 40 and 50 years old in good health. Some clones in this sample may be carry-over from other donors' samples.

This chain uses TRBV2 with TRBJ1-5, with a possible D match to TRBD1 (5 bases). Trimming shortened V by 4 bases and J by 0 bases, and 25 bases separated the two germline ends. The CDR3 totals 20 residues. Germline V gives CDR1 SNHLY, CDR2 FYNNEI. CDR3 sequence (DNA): TGTGCCAGCAGTGGAGTCGGATTTTTCGGGGGAGGTACTAGCAATCAGCCCCAGCATTTT. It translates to CASSGVGFFGGGTSNQPQHF.

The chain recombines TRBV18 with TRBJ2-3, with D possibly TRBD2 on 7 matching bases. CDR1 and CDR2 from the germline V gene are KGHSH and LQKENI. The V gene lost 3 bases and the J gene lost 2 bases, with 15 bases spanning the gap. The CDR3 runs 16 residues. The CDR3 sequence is CASSPWGGRNTDTQYF. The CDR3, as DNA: TGTGCCAGCTCACCCTGGGGGGGGCGTAACACAGATACGCAGTATTTT.

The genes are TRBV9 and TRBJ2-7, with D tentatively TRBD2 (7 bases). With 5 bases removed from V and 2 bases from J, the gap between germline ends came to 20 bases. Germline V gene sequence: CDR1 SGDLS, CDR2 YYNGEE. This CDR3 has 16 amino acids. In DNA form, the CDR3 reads TGTGCCAGCAGTAATCCCGGGGGGCCCCGCGCCTACGAGCAGTACTTC. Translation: CASSNPGGPRAYEQYF.

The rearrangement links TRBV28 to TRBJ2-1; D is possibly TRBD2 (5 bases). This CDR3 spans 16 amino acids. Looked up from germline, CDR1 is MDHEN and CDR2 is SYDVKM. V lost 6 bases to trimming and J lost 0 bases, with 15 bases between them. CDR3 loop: CASSRKLGFSYNEQFF. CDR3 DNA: TGTGCCAGCAGCCGAAAACTAGGTTTCTCCTACAATGAGCAGTTCTTC.

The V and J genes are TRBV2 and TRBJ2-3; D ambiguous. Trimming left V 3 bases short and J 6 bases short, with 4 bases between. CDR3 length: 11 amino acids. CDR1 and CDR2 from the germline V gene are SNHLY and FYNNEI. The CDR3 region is CASSDEDTQYF. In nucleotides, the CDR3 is TGTGCCAGCAGTGATGAGGATACGCAGTATTTT. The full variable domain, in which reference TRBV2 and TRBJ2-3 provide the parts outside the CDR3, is EPEVTQTPSHQVTQMGQEVILRCVPISNHLYFYWYRQILGQKVEFLVSFYNNEISEKSEIFDDQFSVERPDGSNFTLKIRSTKLEDSAMYFCASSDEDTQYFGPGTRLTVL.

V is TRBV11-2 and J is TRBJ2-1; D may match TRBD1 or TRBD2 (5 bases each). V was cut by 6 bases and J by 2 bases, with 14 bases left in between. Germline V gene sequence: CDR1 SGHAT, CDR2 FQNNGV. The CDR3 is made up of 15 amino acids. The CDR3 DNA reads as TGTGCCAGCAGTCTTATTAGGGGACCCTACAATGAGCAGTTCTTC. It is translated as CASSLIRGPYNEQFF.

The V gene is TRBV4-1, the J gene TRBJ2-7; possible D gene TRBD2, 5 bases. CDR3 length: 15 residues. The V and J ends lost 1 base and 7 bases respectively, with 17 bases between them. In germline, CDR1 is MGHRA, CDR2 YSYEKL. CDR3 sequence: CASSQVGGFDREQYF. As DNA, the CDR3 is TGCGCCAGCAGCCAAGTCGGCGGGTTCGATAGGGAGCAGTACTTC.

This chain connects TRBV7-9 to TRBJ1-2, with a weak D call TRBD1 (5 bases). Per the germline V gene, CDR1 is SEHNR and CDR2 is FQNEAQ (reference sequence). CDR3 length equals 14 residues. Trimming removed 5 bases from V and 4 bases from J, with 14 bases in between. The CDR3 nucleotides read TGTGCCAGCAGCCCAGAAGGGGCACGCTATGGCTACACCTTC. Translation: CASSPEGARYGYTF.

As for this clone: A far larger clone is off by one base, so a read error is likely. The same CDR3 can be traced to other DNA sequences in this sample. Here the CDR3 reads CASSLRPFDTIYF. Here the CDR3 DNA reads TGTGCCAGCAGCTTAAGGCCCTTCGACACCATATATTTT. This chain links TRBV28 with TRBJ1-3; D not certain. V shed 6 bases and J shed 8 bases, with 14 bases lying between them. The length of the CDR3 is 13 residues. Germline V gives CDR1 MDHEN, CDR2 SYDVKM. The complete variable domain, with remaining parts taken from reference TRBV28 and TRBJ1-3, reads DVKVTQSSRYLVKRTGEKVFLECVQDMDHENMFWYRQDPGLGLRLIYFSYDVKMKEKGDIPEGYSVSREKKERFSLILESASTNQTSMYLCASSLRPFDTIYFGEGSWLTVV.

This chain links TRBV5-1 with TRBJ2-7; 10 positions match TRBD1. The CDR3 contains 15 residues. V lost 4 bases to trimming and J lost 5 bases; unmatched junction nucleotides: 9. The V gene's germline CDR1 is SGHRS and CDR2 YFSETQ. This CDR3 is CASSPRDRGGNEQYF. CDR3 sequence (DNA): TGCGCCAGCAGCCCCCGGGACAGGGGTGGAAACGAGCAGTACTTC.

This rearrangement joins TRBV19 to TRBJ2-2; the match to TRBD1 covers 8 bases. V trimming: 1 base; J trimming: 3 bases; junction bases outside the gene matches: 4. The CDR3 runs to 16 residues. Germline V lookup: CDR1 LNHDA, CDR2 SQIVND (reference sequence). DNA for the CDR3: TGTGCCAGTAGTATAGGTAGGACAGGGTACACCGGGGAGCTGTTTTTT. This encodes CASSIGRTGYTGELFF.

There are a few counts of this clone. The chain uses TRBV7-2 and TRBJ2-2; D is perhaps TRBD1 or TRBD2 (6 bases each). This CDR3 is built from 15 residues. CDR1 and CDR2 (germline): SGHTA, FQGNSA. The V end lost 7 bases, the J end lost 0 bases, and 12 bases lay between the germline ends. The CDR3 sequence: CASIKGGTNTGELFF. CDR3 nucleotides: TGTGCCAGCATCAAGGGGGGAACGAACACCGGGGAGCTGTTTTTT.

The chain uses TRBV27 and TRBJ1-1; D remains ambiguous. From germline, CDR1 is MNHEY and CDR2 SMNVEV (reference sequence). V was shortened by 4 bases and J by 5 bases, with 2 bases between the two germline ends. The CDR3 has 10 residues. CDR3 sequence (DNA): TGTGCCAGCAGTTATACTGAAGCTTTCTTT. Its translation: CASSYTEAFF.

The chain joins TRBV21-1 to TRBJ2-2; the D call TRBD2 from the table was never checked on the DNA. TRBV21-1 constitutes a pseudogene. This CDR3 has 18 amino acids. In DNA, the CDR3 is TGTGCCAGCCGCATACTTTTACTAGCGGGGAAGGACACCGGGGAGCTGTTTTTT. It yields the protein CASRILLLAGKDTGELFF.

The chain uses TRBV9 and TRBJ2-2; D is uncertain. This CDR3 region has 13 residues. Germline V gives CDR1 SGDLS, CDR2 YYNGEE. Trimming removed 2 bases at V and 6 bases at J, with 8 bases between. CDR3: CASSVYSPGELFF. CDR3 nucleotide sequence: TGTGCCAGCAGCGTTTATTCGCCCGGGGAGCTGTTTTTT.

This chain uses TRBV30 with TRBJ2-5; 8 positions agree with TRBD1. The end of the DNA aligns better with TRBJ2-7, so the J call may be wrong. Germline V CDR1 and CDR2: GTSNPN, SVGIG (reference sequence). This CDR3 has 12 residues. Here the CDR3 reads CAGQQGGYEQYF. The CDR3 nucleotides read TGTGCCGGTCAACAGGGGGGCTACGAGCAGTACTTC.

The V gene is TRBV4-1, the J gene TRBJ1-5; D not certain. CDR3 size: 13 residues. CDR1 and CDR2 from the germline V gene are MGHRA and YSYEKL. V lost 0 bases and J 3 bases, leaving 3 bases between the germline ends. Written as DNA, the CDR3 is TGCGCCAGCAGCCAAGATTCCAATCAGCCCCAGCATTTT. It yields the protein CASSQDSNQPQHF.

The chain's CDR3 is CAWSVSGYAYEQYF. The CDR3 bases are TGTGCCTGGAGTGTATCTGGGTATGCCTACGAGCAGTACTTC. The chain recombines TRBV30 with TRBJ2-7; D remains ambiguous. Germline V gene lookup returns CDR1 GTSNPN and CDR2 SVGIG (reference sequence). V was pared by 0 bases and J by 2 bases, with 11 bases between. The CDR3 covers 14 residues.

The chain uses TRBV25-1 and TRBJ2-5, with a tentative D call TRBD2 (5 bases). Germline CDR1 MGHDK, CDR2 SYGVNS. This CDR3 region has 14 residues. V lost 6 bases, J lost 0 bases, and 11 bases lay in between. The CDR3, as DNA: TGTGCCAGCAGCAAGAGCGGCAACCAAGAGACCCAGTACTTC. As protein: CASSKSGNQETQYF.

The CDR3 loop reads CASSQLAGGGYEQYF. The CDR3 coding sequence is TGTGCCAGCAGCCAATTAGCGGGGGGAGGCTACGAGCAGTACTTC. This chain links TRBV4-2 with TRBJ2-7; 10 nucleotides agree with TRBD2. Germline V gene lookup returns CDR1 LGHNA and CDR2 YNFKEQ. The CDR3 consists of 15 residues. V shed 2 bases, J shed 3 bases, and the junction held 4 bases outside the gene matches.

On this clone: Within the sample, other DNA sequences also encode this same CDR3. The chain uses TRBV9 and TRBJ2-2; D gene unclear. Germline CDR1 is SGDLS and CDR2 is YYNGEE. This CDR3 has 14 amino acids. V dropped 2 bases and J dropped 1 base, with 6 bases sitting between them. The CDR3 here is CASSVQVNTGELFF. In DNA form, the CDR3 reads TGTGCCAGCAGCGTGCAGGTGAACACCGGGGAGCTGTTTTTT.

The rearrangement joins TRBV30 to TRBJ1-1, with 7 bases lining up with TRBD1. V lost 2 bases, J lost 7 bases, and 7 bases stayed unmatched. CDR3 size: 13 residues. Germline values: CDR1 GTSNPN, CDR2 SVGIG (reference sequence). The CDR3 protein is CAWSSGGESEAFF. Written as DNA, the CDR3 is TGTGCCTGGAGTTCAGGGGGGGAGAGTGAAGCTTTCTTT. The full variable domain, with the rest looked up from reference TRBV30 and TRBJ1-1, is SQTIHQWPATLVQPVGSPLSLECTVEGTSNPNLYWYRQAAGRGLQLLFYSVGIGQISSEVPQNLSASRPQDRQFILSSKKLLLSDSGFYLCAWSSGGESEAFFGQGTRLTVV.

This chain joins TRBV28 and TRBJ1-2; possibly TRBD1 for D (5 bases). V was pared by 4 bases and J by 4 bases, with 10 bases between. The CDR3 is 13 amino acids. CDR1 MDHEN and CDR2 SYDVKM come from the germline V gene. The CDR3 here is CASSSTAVYGYTF. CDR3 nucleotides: TGTGCCAGCAGTTCGACAGCAGTCTATGGCTACACCTTC.

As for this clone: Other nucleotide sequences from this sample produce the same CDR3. CDR3 sequence: CASSLGSSGANVLTF. In DNA, the CDR3 is TGCGCCAGCAGCTTGGGTAGCTCTGGGGCCAACGTCCTGACTTTC. The chain uses TRBV5-1 and TRBJ2-6; D is undetermined. From germline, CDR1 is SGHRS and CDR2 YFSETQ. The CDR3 is 15 amino acids. The ends were cut back, 0 bases at V and 0 bases at J, with 4 bases in the middle.

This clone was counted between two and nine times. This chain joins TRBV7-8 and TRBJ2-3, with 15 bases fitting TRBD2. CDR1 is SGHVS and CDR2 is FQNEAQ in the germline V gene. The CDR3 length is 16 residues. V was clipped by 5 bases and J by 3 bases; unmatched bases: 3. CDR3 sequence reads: CASSPGLAGGTDTQYF. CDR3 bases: TGTGCCAGCAGCCCGGGACTAGCGGGAGGTACAGATACGCAGTATTTT.

DNA for the CDR3: TGTGCCAGCAGTGAGGACAGTCCGCCTACCTACGAGCAGTACTTC. Amino acids: CASSEDSPPTYEQYF. The V call is TRBV6-1, the J call TRBJ2-7; a weak D match, TRBD1 (6 bases). Trimming took off 3 bases at V and 2 bases at J, with 14 bases between the two ends. The germline V gene encodes CDR1 MNHNS and CDR2 SASEGT. There are 15 residues in the CDR3.

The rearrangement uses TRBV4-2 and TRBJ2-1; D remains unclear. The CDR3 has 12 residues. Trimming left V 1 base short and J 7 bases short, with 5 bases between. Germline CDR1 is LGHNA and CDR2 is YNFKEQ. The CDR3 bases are TGTGCCAGCAGCCAAGGTATGAATGAGCAGTTCTTC. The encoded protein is CASSQGMNEQFF.

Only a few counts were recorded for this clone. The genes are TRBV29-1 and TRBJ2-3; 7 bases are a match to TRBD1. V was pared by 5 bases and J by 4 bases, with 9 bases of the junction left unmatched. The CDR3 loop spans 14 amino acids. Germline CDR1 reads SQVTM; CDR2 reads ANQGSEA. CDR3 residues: CSVNPPGQPDTQYF. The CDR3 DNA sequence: TGCAGCGTTAATCCCCCGGGACAGCCAGATACGCAGTATTTT.

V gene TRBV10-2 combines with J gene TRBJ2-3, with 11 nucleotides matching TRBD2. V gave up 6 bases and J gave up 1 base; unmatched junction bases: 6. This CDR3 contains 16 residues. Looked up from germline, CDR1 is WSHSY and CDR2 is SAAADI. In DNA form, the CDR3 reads TGCGCCAGCAGAAGACTAGCGGGATCTGGCACAGATACGCAGTATTTT. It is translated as CASRRLAGSGTDTQYF.

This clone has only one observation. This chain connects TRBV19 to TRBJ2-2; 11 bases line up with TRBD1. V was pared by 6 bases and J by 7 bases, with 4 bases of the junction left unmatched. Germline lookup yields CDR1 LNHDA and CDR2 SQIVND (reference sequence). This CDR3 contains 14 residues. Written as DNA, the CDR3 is TGTGCCAGTAGGGACAGGGGGCGAGGCGGGGAGCTGTTTTTT. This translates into CASRDRGRGGELFF.